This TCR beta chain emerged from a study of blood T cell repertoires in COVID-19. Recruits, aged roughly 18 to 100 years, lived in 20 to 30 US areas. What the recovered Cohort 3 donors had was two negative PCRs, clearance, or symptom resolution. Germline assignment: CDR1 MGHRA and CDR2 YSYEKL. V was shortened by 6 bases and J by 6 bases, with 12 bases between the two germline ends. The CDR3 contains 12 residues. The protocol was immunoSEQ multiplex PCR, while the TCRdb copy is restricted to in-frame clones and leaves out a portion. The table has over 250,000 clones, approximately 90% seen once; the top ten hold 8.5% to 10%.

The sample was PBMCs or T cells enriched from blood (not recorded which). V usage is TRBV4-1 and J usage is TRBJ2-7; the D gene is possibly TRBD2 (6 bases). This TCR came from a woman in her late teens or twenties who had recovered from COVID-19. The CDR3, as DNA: TGCGCCAGCAGTCGGGGGTACGGCGAGCAGTACTTC. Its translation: CASSRGYGEQYF.